This TCR beta chain was retrieved from a study of cytomegalovirus exposure and HLA in healthy donors. Note on this clone: Its antigen remains unknown.

There are 14 residues in the CDR3. Germline assignment: CDR1 SGHRS and CDR2 YFSETQ. The germline V and J ends were trimmed by 1 base and 7 bases, with 11 bases remaining between them. Study-wide findings and caveats: In a later analysis, a missense DCLRE1C variant was linked to TCR beta V- and J-gene trimming. In a later analysis, parvovirus B19, influenza, CMV and Epstein-Barr virus appeared linked to several top co-occurrence clusters.

PCR amplification relied on 60 Vbeta primers (plus 13 Jbeta primers). This table comes from immunoSEQ multiplex PCR, and its TCRdb copy is limited to in-frame clones, with some not included. This table has 150,000 to 180,000 clones, about 74% appearing once. The source of this sequence is a woman in her forties in good health and CMV-seronegative. Sequenced sample: PBMCs. This sequence joins TRBV5-1 and TRBJ1-4, with D unclear. The CDR3 DNA sequence: TGCGCCAGCAGCTTGAGAGGAGAGGGTGAAAAACTGTTTTTT. It translates to CASSLRGEGEKLFF.